A single sample gave rise to the 26 T cell receptor beta chains below, sequenced in a study of T-cell reconstitution after alpha-beta-depleted transplantation in children (dated by TCRdb to between 2015 and 2016). Receptor libraries were prepared by PCR. Sequencing relied on an Illumina HiSeq 2500. To normalize quantification of the TCRbeta repertoire, the TCR libraries were built with molecular barcoding that relied on unique molecular identifiers. TCRdb itself trimmed the public reads at Q25 with fastp, ran MiXCR and retained productive beta chains. Rows with a matching CDR3 protein are joined into one entry that keeps the most common DNA and genes. Present in this sample are 450,000 to 550,000 distinct CDR3 sequences, approximately 10% of which were seen just once. About 15% of the sample comes from the top ten. The sample's treatment or condition label, decoded: allogeneic hematopoietic cell transplantation with graft depleted of TCRalphabeta T cells and CD19 B cells.

The starting material was PBMCs, mostly from graft donor cells, obtained 180 days after TCRalphabeta/CD19-depleted stem cell transplant. These receptors all stem from a female patient between 2 and 15 years old who had a stem cell transplant for aplastic anemia, so the T cells may come from the graft donor.

The rearrangement uses TRBV27 and TRBJ2-1, with 7 nucleotides matching TRBD1. The CDR3 spans 14 residues. Germline values: CDR1 MNHEY, CDR2 SMNVEV (reference sequence). J lost 4 bases, V lost 5 bases, and 5 bases had no gene match. The CDR3 reads CASSKGQPYNEQFF. CDR3 nucleotides: TGTGCCAGCAGTAAGGGACAGCCTTACAATGAGCAGTTCTTC.

A few counts support this clonotype. The chain combines TRBV27 with TRBJ2-2; 10 bases fit TRBD2. CDR1 is MNHEY and CDR2 is SMNVEV in the germline V gene (reference sequence). CDR3 length: 18 residues. The ends lost 1 base at V and 4 bases at J; junction bases unmatched: 9. The CDR3 loop is CASSLYVGLAVPTGELFF. The CDR3 nucleotides read TGTGCCAGCAGTTTATATGTTGGACTAGCGGTACCCACCGGGGAGCTGTTTTTT.

This clonotype was found a few times. This chain connects TRBV28 to TRBJ2-3; TRBD2 might be the D (6 bases). The length of the CDR3 is 17 residues. Between the trimmed V and J ends, which lost 6 bases and 4 bases, there was a span of 23 bases. Per germline, CDR1 MDHEN and CDR2 SYDVKM. The CDR3 coding sequence is TGTGCCAGCAGGGTTCCCTGGCGGATCAGGGAGGCAGATACGCAGTATTTT. Translating gives CASRVPWRIREADTQYF. The full variable domain, its missing parts supplied by reference TRBV28 and TRBJ2-3, is DVKVTQSSRYLVKRTGEKVFLECVQDMDHENMFWYRQDPGLGLRLIYFSYDVKMKEKGDIPEGYSVSREKKERFSLILESASTNQTSMYLCASRVPWRIREADTQYFGPGTRLTVL.

In its sample, this clonotype was seen many times. V and J are TRBV3-1 and TRBJ1-1; D remains ambiguous. Germline V gene data show CDR1 as LGHDT and CDR2 as YNNKEL (reference sequence). This CDR3 has 14 amino acids. V lost 3 bases, J lost 1 base, and 9 bases lay in between. The CDR3 here is CASSQSPGNTEAFF. The CDR3 DNA reads as TGTGCCAGCAGCCAGAGTCCGGGGAACACTGAAGCTTTCTTT.

Many counts were recorded for this clonotype. The chain is built from TRBV6-1 and TRBJ2-7; 7 bases fit TRBD2. Germline CDR1 is MNHNS and CDR2 is SASEGT. The V segment lost 3 bases and the J segment 5 bases; nucleotides outside the gene matches: 4. The CDR3 is 13 amino acids. The CDR3 DNA is TGTGCCAGCAGTGAGCGGGACTACCACGAGCAGTACTTC. This gives the protein CASSERDYHEQYF.

Notes on this clonotype: A clone one base away is much larger, so this may be a read error. This CDR3 fails to terminate in the conserved phenylalanine or tryptophan, so it likely reflects a read error. The rearrangement joins TRBV18 to TRBJ2-3, with D uncertain. This CDR3 is built from 15 residues. Germline lookup yields CDR1 KGHSH and CDR2 LQKENI. V dropped 2 bases and J dropped 2 bases, with 11 bases sitting between them. CDR3 DNA sequence: TGTGCCAGCTCACCAAAGAGCCGATTCACAGATACGCAGTATTAT. It is translated as CASSPKSRFTDTQYY.

This clonotype turned up a few times. The chain has TRBV20-1 and TRBJ1-1; weak D call: TRBD1 (6 bases). CDR1 and CDR2 (germline): DFQATT, SNEGSKA (reference sequence). With 3 bases removed from V and 11 bases from J, the gap between germline ends came to 19 bases. The CDR3 has 13 amino acids. CDR3 residues: CSASPRGWQEAFF. The CDR3 DNA follows: TGCAGTGCTAGCCCCAGGGGCTGGCAAGAGGCTTTCTTT.

V is TRBV3-1 and J is TRBJ2-3; perhaps TRBD2 as D (5 bases). The CDR3 spans 13 residues. The V end was cut by 1 base, the J end by 3 bases, with 5 bases between. Germline assignment: CDR1 LGHDT and CDR2 YNNKEL (reference sequence). The CDR3 region has the DNA TGTGCCAGCAGCCAAGCGGGGACAGATACGCAGTATTTT. Residues: CASSQAGTDTQYF.

The CDR3 nucleotides are TGTGCCAGCAGTGATTGGATCTCACAGGGGGCAACTGAAGCTTTCTTT. Amino acid sequence: CASSDWISQGATEAFF. The chain combines TRBV25-1 with TRBJ1-1, with 9 nucleotides matching TRBD1. This CDR3 is 16 amino acids long. Germline trimming cut 3 bases from V and 5 bases from J; bases unmatched to any gene: 10. Germline values: CDR1 MGHDK, CDR2 SYGVNS.

The chain combines TRBV7-9 with TRBJ2-7, with 8 nucleotides matching TRBD2. V trimming: 5 bases; J trimming: 2 bases; junction bases outside the gene matches: 5. This CDR3 has 14 residues. The germline CDR1 and CDR2 sequences are SEHNR and FQNEAQ (reference sequence). The CDR3 reads CASSPGGGAYEQYF. The DNA for the CDR3 is TGTGCCAGCAGCCCCGGGGGGGGCGCCTACGAGCAGTACTTC.

In its sample, this clonotype was seen many times. The rearrangement joins TRBV10-1 to TRBJ2-3, with 8 bases matching TRBD2. Trimming took 6 bases from V and 0 from J; bases not matched to a gene: 5. CDR3 length: 15 residues. Germline loops: CDR1 WNHNN, CDR2 SYGVQD (reference sequence). The CDR3 protein is CASSRLASSTDTQYF. As DNA, the CDR3 is TGCGCCAGCAGCCGACTAGCGTCTAGCACAGATACGCAGTATTTT.

This clonotype was seen ten or more times. The chain combines TRBV11-3 with TRBJ2-2, with D possibly matching TRBD1 (5 bases). CDR1 is SGHNT, CDR2 YENEEA, per germline. This CDR3 contains 14 residues. V lost 3 bases to trimming and J lost 5 bases, with 10 bases between them. The CDR3 nucleotides are TGTGCCAGCAGCTTCCAGCCAGGGACCGGGGAGCTGTTTTTT. Its protein is CASSFQPGTGELFF.

This clonotype was found a few times. This CDR3 reads CASSRFLGLSFTGELFF. CDR3 coding DNA: TGTGCCAGCAGCCGGTTCTTAGGACTCTCATTCACCGGGGAGCTGTTTTTT. The rearrangement joins TRBV14 to TRBJ2-2; possible D gene TRBD2, 5 bases. Trimming left V 4 bases short and J 4 bases short, with 19 bases between. Germline lookup yields CDR1 SGHDN and CDR2 FVKESK. This CDR3 comprises 17 residues.

This clonotype was counted between two and nine times. This chain joins TRBV5-1 and TRBJ1-2, with TRBD1 matching 7 bases. With V trimmed by 4 bases and J by 8 bases, 17 bases remained unmatched. The CDR3 length is 16 residues. CDR1 and CDR2 (germline): SGHRS, YFSETQ. The CDR3 spells CASSPFQGPAGGGYTF. The CDR3 DNA is TGCGCCAGCAGCCCGTTCCAGGGTCCGGCAGGGGGAGGCTACACCTTC.

This clonotype was seen more than once but under ten times. The chain is built from TRBV29-1 and TRBJ1-2; D remains unclear. V lost 5 bases, J lost 1 base, and 14 bases lay in between. The germline V gene encodes CDR1 SQVTM and CDR2 ANQGSEA. The CDR3 runs 14 residues. CDR3 region: CSVRMGGRNYGYTF. The CDR3 DNA reads TGCAGCGTTCGTATGGGCGGGCGTAACTATGGCTACACCTTC.

This clonotype has more than one count but fewer than ten. The chain has TRBV5-1 and TRBJ2-2; the D gene is possibly TRBD2 (6 bases). Looked up from germline, CDR1 is SGHRS and CDR2 is YFSETQ. Deletions cut 2 bases from V and 2 bases from J, with 10 bases between. The CDR3 sequence is 15 residues long. CDR3 DNA sequence: TGCGCCAGCAGCTTCCGGGAGCCAAACACCGGGGAGCTGTTTTTT. Residues: CASSFREPNTGELFF.

The chain has TRBV2 and TRBJ2-5, with 7 bases aligning to TRBD1. The CDR3 extends over 16 amino acids. From germline, CDR1 is SNHLY and CDR2 FYNNEI. The V and J ends lost 5 bases and 5 bases, in that order; junction bases with no gene match: 14. The CDR3 DNA reads as TGTGCCAGCAGTTTGTTGGGACAGCACATGGGGGAGACCCAGTACTTC. This codes for CASSLLGQHMGETQYF.

Only a few counts were recorded for this clonotype. The CDR3 sequence is CSAHGLAGGPSDTQYF. CDR3 DNA: TGCAGTGCCCACGGACTAGCGGGAGGGCCTTCAGATACGCAGTATTTT. This chain uses TRBV20-1 with TRBJ2-3, with TRBD2 matching 15 bases. This CDR3 comprises 16 residues. J gave up 4 bases and V 6 bases, and 8 bases lay outside the gene matches. Germline CDR1 and CDR2: DFQATT and SNEGSKA (reference sequence).

Concerning this clonotype: A read error may produce the germline difference seen at one junction end. The chain couples TRBV20-1 to TRBJ1-2; 9 nucleotides align to TRBD1. Per the germline V gene, CDR1 is DFQATT and CDR2 is SNEGSKA (reference sequence). There are 13 residues in the CDR3. In nucleotides, the CDR3 is TGCAGTGCTCATCAGGGACAGGGTTATGGCGACACCTTC. Its protein product is CSAHQGQGYGDTF.

This clonotype was detected a few times. The CDR3 sequence: CSAAKPGTLTYEQYF. The CDR3 DNA is TGCAGTGCTGCCAAACCCGGGACCCTTACCTACGAGCAGTACTTC. The chain has TRBV20-1 and TRBJ2-7, with D perhaps given as TRBD1 or TRBD2 (5 bases each). The CDR3 is 15 amino acids. V lost 5 bases and J 2 bases, leaving 19 bases between the germline ends. Germline V gene data show CDR1 as DFQATT and CDR2 as SNEGSKA (reference sequence).

The rearrangement links TRBV12-3 or TRBV12-4 to TRBJ2-1, with 14 nucleotides matching TRBD2. The CDR3 has 16 amino acids. J gave up 7 bases and V 6 bases, and 8 bases lay outside the gene matches. Written as DNA, the CDR3 is TGTGCCAGCAGCCGACTAGCGGGAGGGCCGGGGAATGAGCAGTTCTTC. It yields the protein CASSRLAGGPGNEQFF.

This clonotype has a count of ten or more. The chain links TRBV29-1 to TRBJ1-3, with 10 positions matching TRBD1. The CDR3 totals 20 residues. CDR1 SQVTM and CDR2 ANQGSEA come from the germline V gene. V lost 4 bases and J lost 0; bases outside the gene matches: 18. The CDR3 sequence is CSVGGDRGQGSADSGNTIYF. DNA for the CDR3: TGCAGCGTTGGGGGGGACCGGGGACAGGGGTCTGCAGACTCTGGAAACACCATATATTTT.

Only a few counts were recorded for this clonotype. The chain links TRBV20-1 to TRBJ2-7, with 10 bases that match TRBD2. The CDR3 contains 13 residues. Germline CDR1 is DFQATT and CDR2 is SNEGSKA (reference sequence). Unmatched junction bases numbered 4, after V lost 2 bases and J lost 6 bases. As DNA, the CDR3 is TGCAGTGCTAGACTAGCGGGAGTTCCCGAGCAGTACTTC. Translating gives CSARLAGVPEQYF.

The rearrangement joins TRBV7-2 to TRBJ2-1; 7 nucleotides agree with TRBD2. The CDR3 spans 13 residues. Germline CDR1 is SGHTA and CDR2 is FQGNSA. The J segment lost 10 bases and the V segment lost 1 base, leaving 4 bases of the junction unmatched. CDR3 coding DNA: TGTGCCAGCAGCTTAGACTTAGCGGGCGAGCAGTTCTTC. This sequence encodes CASSLDLAGEQFF.

This clonotype was seen a few times. J is TRBJ1-2 and V is TRBV10-3; TRBD1 agrees at 9 bases. The CDR3 spans 15 residues. V dropped 7 bases and J dropped 8; count of bases not matched to a gene: 14. The germline V gene has CDR1 ENHRY and CDR2 SYGVKD. This CDR3 is CAITDPTGGEGGYTF. As DNA, the CDR3 is TGTGCCATCACCGACCCCACAGGGGGCGAGGGCGGCTACACCTTC.

The genes are TRBV3-1 and TRBJ2-1; a possible D gene is TRBD2 (6 bases). Germline V CDR1 and CDR2: LGHDT, YNNKEL (reference sequence). The CDR3 extends over 16 amino acids. V was shortened by 3 bases and J by 4 bases, with 16 bases between the two germline ends. The CDR3 sequence is CASSQGGAGTYNEQFF. In nucleotides, the CDR3 is TGTGCCAGCAGCCAGGGCGGGGCAGGGACTTACAATGAGCAGTTCTTC.